These 12 T cell receptor beta chains came from one sample sequenced in a study of glioma-infiltrating T cells. TCR alpha and beta CDR3 regions were amplified from RNA using iRepertoire nested multiplex PCR. TCRdb passed the multiplex PCR reads through MiXCR, listing each CDR3 protein once. This table has 150,000 to 200,000 distinct CDR3 sequences, 30% to 40% appearing once. Source material: glioma tissue, nonneoplastic brain tissue, or PBMCs (not recorded which). The receptors were gathered from a human donor with low-grade glioma or glioblastoma, undergoing nonglioma brain surgery, or in good health (not recorded which).

This clonotype was detected ten times or more. This sequence joins TRBV7-2 and TRBJ2-2, with D hard to call. V gave up 1 base and J gave up 2 bases, with 8 bases separating them. The CDR3 sequence is 15 residues long. Germline loops: CDR1 SGHTA, CDR2 FQGNSA. CDR3: CASSLGLGNTGELFF. Written as DNA, the CDR3 is TGTGCCAGCAGCTTAGGCTTGGGAAACACCGGGGAGCTGTTTTTT.

The V call is TRBV7-2, the J call TRBJ2-7; TRBD1 aligns across 9 bases. The CDR3 is made up of 14 amino acids. The germline V gene has CDR1 SGHTA and CDR2 FQGNSA. The junction had 7 bases not matched to a gene; V was cut back by 1 base and J by 9 bases. CDR3 sequence: CASSLGTGGTGQYF. CDR3 bases: TGTGCCAGCAGCTTAGGAACAGGGGGCACCGGGCAGTACTTC.

This clonotype was found many times. The CDR3 region is CASSRDLSYEQYF. The CDR3 region has the DNA TGTGCCAGCAGCCGGGACTTGTCCTACGAGCAGTACTTC. The chain couples TRBV7-8 to TRBJ2-7, with D perhaps matching TRBD2 (6 bases). Germline V gene lookup returns CDR1 SGHVS and CDR2 FQNEAQ. V lost 5 bases, J lost 1 base, and 9 bases lay in between. The CDR3 is made up of 13 amino acids.

This clonotype was counted many times. The DNA for the CDR3 is TGTGCCAGCAGCTTAGTCGGGGGAAGCAATCAGCCCCAGCATTTT. It is translated as CASSLVGGSNQPQHF. The V gene is TRBV7-2, the J gene TRBJ1-5; possibly TRBD1 for D (5 bases). The CDR3 runs 15 residues. Germline assignment: CDR1 SGHTA and CDR2 FQGNSA. The V and J ends lost 1 base and 1 base respectively, with 8 bases between them.

Many counts were recorded for this clonotype. The genes are TRBV7-2 and TRBJ2-5; D is ambiguous. V lost 4 bases and J lost 2, with 8 bases in between. The germline V gene encodes CDR1 SGHTA and CDR2 FQGNSA. The CDR3 length is 13 residues. CDR3 sequence: CASSSLVQETQYF. The CDR3 DNA sequence: TGTGCCAGCAGCTCGTTAGTACAAGAGACCCAGTACTTC.

This clonotype was seen a handful of times. V and J are TRBV7-9 and TRBJ2-1; D gene ambiguous. V was shortened by 0 bases and J by 5 bases, with 8 bases between the two germline ends. This CDR3 spans 14 amino acids. CDR1 and CDR2 from the germline V gene are SEHNR and FQNEAQ (reference sequence). In nucleotides, the CDR3 is TGTGCCAGCAGCTTAGCAGGTACCCACAATGAGCAGTTCTTC. Its protein is CASSLAGTHNEQFF.

This clonotype was recorded many times. The J gene is TRBJ2-7, the V gene TRBV3-1; 9 nucleotides line up with TRBD1. The CDR3 contains 15 residues. CDR1 and CDR2 (germline): LGHDT, YNNKEL (reference sequence). With V trimmed by 3 bases and J by 1 base, 4 bases remained unmatched. The CDR3 here is CASSQGQGWSYEQYF. The CDR3 coding sequence is TGTGCCAGCAGCCAGGGACAGGGTTGGTCCTACGAGCAGTACTTC.

This clonotype was seen ten or more times. The V call is TRBV6-1, the J call TRBJ2-7; 7 bases line up with TRBD2. The CDR3 is 14 amino acids. The V segment lost 5 bases and the J segment 2 bases; nucleotides outside the gene matches: 6. Looked up from germline, CDR1 is MNHNS and CDR2 is SASEGT. As DNA, the CDR3 is TGTGCCAGCAGTTGGCACCGGGGGGCCTACGAGCAGTACTTC. Encoded protein: CASSWHRGAYEQYF.

The CDR3 region is CASSLGFGPRTRPMSAQYF. As DNA, the CDR3 is TGTGCCAGCAGCTTAGGCTTTGGACCACGGACGCGCCCTATGTCGGCCCAGTACTTC. J is TRBJ2-5 and V is TRBV11-3; D is ambiguous. Trimming shortened V by 1 base and J by 9 bases, and 30 bases separated the two germline ends. This CDR3 spans 19 amino acids. Germline CDR1 is SGHNT and CDR2 is YENEEA.

This clonotype appeared a few times. The V and J genes are TRBV7-8 and TRBJ2-7, with 11 positions matching TRBD2. Trimming cost V 1 base and J 2 bases; bases outside gene matches: 7. This CDR3 spans 17 amino acids. CDR1 and CDR2 (germline): SGHVS, FQNEAQ. The CDR3 region is CASSLEAGTSGAYEQYF. The CDR3 coding sequence is TGTGCCAGCAGCTTAGAGGCCGGGACTAGCGGAGCCTACGAGCAGTACTTC.

This clonotype occurred a few times. A clone one base away is much larger, so this may be a read error. The CDR3 DNA follows: TGTGCCAGCAGTTTTACAGGGGAAGCAGATACGCAGTATTTT. Translated: CASSFTGEADTQYF. J is TRBJ2-3 and V is TRBV7-9, with 7 positions matching TRBD1. Germline V gene lookup returns CDR1 SEHNR and CDR2 FQNEAQ (reference sequence). The CDR3 has 14 amino acids. Trimming cost V 6 bases and J 4 bases; bases outside gene matches: 7.

This clonotype was seen at least ten times. The genes are TRBV28 and TRBJ2-1; the match to TRBD2 covers 11 bases. Germline CDR1 reads MDHEN; CDR2 reads SYDVKM. The J segment lost 12 bases and the V segment lost 6 bases, leaving 7 bases of the junction unmatched. This CDR3 has 13 residues. CDR3 amino acids: CASSNVAGGGQFF. For the CDR3, the DNA is TGTGCCAGCAGCAATGTAGCGGGAGGGGGGCAGTTCTTC.